The clone carrying this TCR beta chain was counted at least ten times. The CDR3 loop spans 16 amino acids. The germline V gene encodes CDR1 WNHNN and CDR2 SYGVQD (reference sequence). The V end lost 4 bases, the J end lost 0 bases, and 12 bases lay between the germline ends. The record originates from a study of neurological immune-mediated disorders. The cDNA was produced through 5'RACE with 10-nucleotide random UMIs. One entry per CDR3 protein results from TCRdb running MiXCR on the 5' RACE reads. Of 40,000 to 60,000 distinct CDR3 sequences listed, 3% to 3.5% are singletons. The sample was PBMCs. This receptor was identified in a man in his forties with multiple sclerosis. The V call is TRBV10-1, the J call TRBJ2-2; D is undetermined. CDR3 coding DNA: TGCGCCAGCAGTGGTGGTCCTGTTGCGAACACCGGGGAGCTGTTTTTT. It is translated as CASSGGPVANTGELFF.